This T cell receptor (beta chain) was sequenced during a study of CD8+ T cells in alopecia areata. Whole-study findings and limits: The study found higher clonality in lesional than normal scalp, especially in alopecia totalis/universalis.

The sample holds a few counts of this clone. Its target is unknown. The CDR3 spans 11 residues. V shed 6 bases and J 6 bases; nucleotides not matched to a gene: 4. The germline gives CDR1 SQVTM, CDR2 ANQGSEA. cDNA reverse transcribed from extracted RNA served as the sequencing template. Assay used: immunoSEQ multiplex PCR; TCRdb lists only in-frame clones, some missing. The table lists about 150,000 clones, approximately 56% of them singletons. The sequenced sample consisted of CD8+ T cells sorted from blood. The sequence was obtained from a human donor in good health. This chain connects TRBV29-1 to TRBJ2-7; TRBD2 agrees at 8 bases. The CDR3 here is CSVAGGVEQYF. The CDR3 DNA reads TGCAGCGTCGCGGGGGGAGTCGAGCAGTACTTC.